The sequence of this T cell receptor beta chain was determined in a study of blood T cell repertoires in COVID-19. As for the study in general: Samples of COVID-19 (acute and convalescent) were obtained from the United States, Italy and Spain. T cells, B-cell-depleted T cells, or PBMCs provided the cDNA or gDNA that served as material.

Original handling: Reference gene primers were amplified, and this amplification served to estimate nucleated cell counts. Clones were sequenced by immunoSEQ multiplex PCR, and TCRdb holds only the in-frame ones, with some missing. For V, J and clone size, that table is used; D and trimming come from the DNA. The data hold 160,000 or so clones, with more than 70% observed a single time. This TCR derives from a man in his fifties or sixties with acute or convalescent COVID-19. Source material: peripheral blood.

The CDR3 is CASSLRQNQETQYF. CDR3 nucleotide sequence: TGTGCCAGCAGCTTGCGTCAGAACCAAGAGACCCAGTACTTC. The chain couples TRBV5-5 to TRBJ2-5; D is unclear. The CDR3 contains 14 residues. Trimming took 1 base from V and 0 from J, leaving 7 bases between them. Germline V gene lookup returns CDR1 SGHKS and CDR2 YYEKEE (reference sequence).